The rows below give T cell receptor beta chains drawn from one sample of a study of CD8 T cells in ankylosing spondylitis. TCRdb reprocessed the 5' RACE reads via MiXCR and lists one record per CDR3 protein. The sample contains some 130,000 distinct CDR3 sequences, around 15% of which appear only once. Sequenced input: blood, either unsorted or a sorted T cell fraction (not recorded which). All receptors derive from a female donor with ankylosing spondylitis or in good health (not recorded which). CDR3s include the opening cysteine and the closing phenylalanine or tryptophan. Fields, in order: J gene, V gene, clone size, D gene, CDR3 protein, CDR3 DNA. D genes are given only for firm matches. Some rows have no size entry. The others give once, few or many, or a class for an expanded clone.

TRBJ2-5 TRBV20-1 few TRBD2 CSARGGSGVTAQYF TGCAGTGCTAGAGGGGGTAGCGGGGTCACCGCCCAGTACTTC
TRBJ1-3 TRBV9 many NA CASSARGSKSSGNTIYF TGTGCCAGCAGCGCTAGGGGTAGCAAGTCCTCTGGAAACACCATATATTTT
TRBJ1-2 TRBV6-6 few NA CASSYSAGVSNYGYTF TGTGCCAGCAGTTACTCTGCAGGGGTTTCTAACTATGGCTACACCTTC
TRBJ2-5 TRBV11-2 many NA CASSLALETQYF TGTGCCAGCAGCTTAGCGTTAGAGACCCAGTACTTC
TRBJ2-1 TRBV10-3 many TRBD2 CAISGLASNNEQFF TGTGCCATCAGCGGACTAGCGTCGAACAATGAGCAGTTCTTC
TRBJ2-2 TRBV9 few TRBD2 CASSAGLAGGELFF TGTGCCAGCAGCGCGGGACTAGCGGGCGGGGAGCTGTTTTTT
TRBJ2-1 TRBV12-3/TRBV12-4 many TRBD2 CASSPGLAGSRVF TGTGCCAGCAGTCCCGGACTAGCGGGGTCCCGGGTCTTC
TRBJ2-7 TRBV29-1 many NA CSVKATGTWYEQYF TGCAGCGTGAAGGCAACCGGGACATGGTACGAGCAGTACTTC
TRBJ2-2 TRBV5-1 NA NA CASSLDSHTGELFF TGCGCCAGCAGCTTGGACTCTCACACCGGGGAGCTGTTTTTT
TRBJ1-5 TRBV28 many NA CASRPGGQPQHF TGTGCCAGCAGGCCCGGGGGTCAGCCCCAGCATTTT
TRBJ2-3 TRBV6-2/TRBV6-3 NA NA CASRHDTTDTQYF TGTGCCAGCAGGCATGACACCACAGATACGCAGTATTTT
TRBJ2-4 TRBV6-2/TRBV6-3 many NA CASSRSQGGGNIQYF TGTGCCAGCAGTAGGTCTCAGGGTGGCGGAAACATTCAGTACTTC
TRBJ2-1 TRBV20-1 many TRBD2 CSARVASGGSSYNEQFF TGCAGTGCTAGAGTGGCTAGCGGGGGGAGCTCCTACAATGAGCAGTTCTTC
TRBJ1-1 TRBV5-1 many TRBD1 CASSRGQGNTEAFF TGCGCCAGCAGCCGCGGACAGGGAAACACTGAAGCTTTCTTT
TRBJ2-3 TRBV29-1 many NA CSVRQVVTDTQYF TGCAGCGTACGACAGGTTGTGACAGATACGCAGTATTTT
TRBJ2-1 TRBV28 NA TRBD1 CANSLGTVQRGQFF TGTGCCAACAGTTTAGGGACAGTACAAAGGGGGCAGTTCTTC
TRBJ2-3 TRBV12-3/TRBV12-4 NA TRBD2 CASSFSPAGGADTQYF TGTGCCAGCAGTTTCTCGCCAGCGGGAGGGGCAGATACGCAGTATTTT
TRBJ2-5 TRBV12-3/TRBV12-4 many TRBD2 CASGYRGGSETQYF TGTGCCAGCGGCTACCGGGGGGGTTCGGAGACCCAGTACTTC
TRBJ1-4 TRBV7-2 NA NA CASSLSPGEKLFF TGTGCCAGCAGCTTATCCCCGGGTGAAAAACTGTTTTTT
TRBJ2-2 TRBV20-1 few NA CSALGLDVSTGELFF TGCAGTGCCCTTGGGCTAGACGTCTCCACCGGGGAGCTGTTTTTT
TRBJ2-5 TRBV20-1 few TRBD2 CSARERIAGETQYF TGCAGTGCTAGAGAGAGGATAGCGGGAGAGACCCAGTACTTC
TRBJ2-7 TRBV15 few TRBD1 CATSSRDSWDYEQYF TGTGCCACCAGCTCCCGGGACAGTTGGGACTACGAGCAGTACTTC
TRBJ2-1 TRBV20-1 NA TRBD2 CSARDRLAGAYNEQFF TGCAGTGCTAGAGATCGACTAGCGGGAGCGTACAATGAGCAGTTCTTC
TRBJ2-7 TRBV6-1 few TRBD1 CASKTGTGGTHSYEQYF TGTGCCAGCAAAACCGGGACAGGGGGTACCCATTCCTACGAGCAGTACTTC
TRBJ2-1 TRBV5-1 NA TRBD2 CASSLTSGAYNEQFF TGCGCCAGCAGTTTGACTAGCGGGGCCTACAATGAGCAGTTCTTC
TRBJ1-2 TRBV29-1 many NA CSVEDGGYGYTF TGCAGCGTTGAAGATGGTGGCTATGGCTACACCTTC
TRBJ2-3 TRBV25-1 NA TRBD2 CASGEAGGPGDTQYF TGTGCCAGCGGTGAAGCGGGGGGGCCGGGAGATACGCAGTATTTT
TRBJ2-7 TRBV7-9 few NA CASSLGFRAGNYEQYF TGTGCCAGCAGCTTAGGGTTTCGGGCAGGCAACTACGAGCAGTACTTC
TRBJ2-3 TRBV2 once TRBD2 CASRRLAGVTDTQYF TGTGCCAGCAGACGACTAGCGGGAGTGACAGATACGCAGTATTTT